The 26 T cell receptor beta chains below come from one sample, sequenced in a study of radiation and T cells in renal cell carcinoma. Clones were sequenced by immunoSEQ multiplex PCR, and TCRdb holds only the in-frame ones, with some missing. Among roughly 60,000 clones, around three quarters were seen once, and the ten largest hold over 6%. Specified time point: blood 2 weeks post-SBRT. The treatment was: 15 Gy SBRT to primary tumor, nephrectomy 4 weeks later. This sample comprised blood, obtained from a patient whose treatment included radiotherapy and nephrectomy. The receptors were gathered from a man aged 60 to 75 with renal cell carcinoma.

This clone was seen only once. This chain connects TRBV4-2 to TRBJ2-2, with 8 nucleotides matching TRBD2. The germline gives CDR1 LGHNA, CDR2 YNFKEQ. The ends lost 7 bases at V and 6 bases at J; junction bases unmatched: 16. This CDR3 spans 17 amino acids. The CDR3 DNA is TGTGCCAGCACCGACTCACCCGGGACTAGATCTTCCGGGGAGCTGTTTTTT. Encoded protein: CASTDSPGTRSSGELFF.

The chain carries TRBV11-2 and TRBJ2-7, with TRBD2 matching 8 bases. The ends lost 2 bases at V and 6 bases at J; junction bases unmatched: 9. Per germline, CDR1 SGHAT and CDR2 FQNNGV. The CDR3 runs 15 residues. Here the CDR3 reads CASSLNGGATGEQYF. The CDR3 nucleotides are TGTGCCAGCAGCTTAAACGGGGGGGCAACTGGCGAGCAGTACTTC.

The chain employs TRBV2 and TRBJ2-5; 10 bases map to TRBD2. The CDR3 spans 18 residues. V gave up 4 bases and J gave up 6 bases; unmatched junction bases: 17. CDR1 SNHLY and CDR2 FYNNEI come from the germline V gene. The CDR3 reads CASSVVWSGRALVKTQYF. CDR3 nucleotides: TGTGCCAGCAGTGTGGTGTGGAGCGGGAGGGCCTTGGTAAAGACCCAGTACTTC.

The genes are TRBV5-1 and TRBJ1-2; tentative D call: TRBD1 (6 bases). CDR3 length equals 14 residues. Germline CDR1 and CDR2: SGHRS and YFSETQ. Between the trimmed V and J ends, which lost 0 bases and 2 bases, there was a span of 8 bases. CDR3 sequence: CASSLDQGNYGYTF. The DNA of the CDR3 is TGCGCCAGCAGCTTGGACCAGGGGAACTATGGCTACACCTTC.

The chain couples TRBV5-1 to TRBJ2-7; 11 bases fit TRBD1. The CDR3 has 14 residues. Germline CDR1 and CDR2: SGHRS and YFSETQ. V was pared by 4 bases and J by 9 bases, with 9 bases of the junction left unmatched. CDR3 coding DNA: TGCGCCAGCAGCCCGGGACAGGGGGGGCAAGGGCAGTACTTC. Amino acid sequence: CASSPGQGGQGQYF. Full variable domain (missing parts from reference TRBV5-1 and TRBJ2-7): KAGVTQTPRYLIKTRGQQVTLSCSPISGHRSVSWYQQTPGQGLQFLFEYFSETQRNKGNFPGRFSGRQFSNSRSEMNVSTLELGDSALYLCASSPGQGGQGQYFGPGTRLTVT.

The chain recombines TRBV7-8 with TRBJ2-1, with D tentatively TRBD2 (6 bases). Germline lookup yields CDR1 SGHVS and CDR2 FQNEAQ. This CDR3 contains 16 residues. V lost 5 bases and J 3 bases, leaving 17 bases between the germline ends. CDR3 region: CASSLPIWRGYNEQFF. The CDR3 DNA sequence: TGTGCCAGCAGCCTGCCGATCTGGCGGGGCTACAATGAGCAGTTCTTC.

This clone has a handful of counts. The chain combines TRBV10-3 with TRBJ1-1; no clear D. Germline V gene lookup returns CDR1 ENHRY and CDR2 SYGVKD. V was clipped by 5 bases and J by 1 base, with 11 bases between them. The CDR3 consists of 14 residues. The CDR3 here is CAISPSGKNTEAFF. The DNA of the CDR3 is TGTGCCATCAGTCCTTCTGGGAAGAACACTGAAGCTTTCTTT.

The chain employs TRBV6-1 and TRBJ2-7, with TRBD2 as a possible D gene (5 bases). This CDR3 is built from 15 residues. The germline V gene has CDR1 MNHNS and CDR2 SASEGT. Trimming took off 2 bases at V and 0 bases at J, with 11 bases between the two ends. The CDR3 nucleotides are TGTGCCAGCAGTGAACCCATTGGGAGCTCCTACGAGCAGTACGTC. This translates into CASSEPIGSSYEQYV.

The CDR3 protein is CATIPATYGYTF. The CDR3 bases are TGTGCCACCATACCGGCCACCTATGGCTACACCTTC. V is TRBV7-2 and J is TRBJ1-2; D is unclear. The ends were cut back, 10 bases at V and 4 bases at J, with 13 bases in the middle. The CDR3 is made up of 12 amino acids. From germline, CDR1 is SGHTA and CDR2 FQGNSA.

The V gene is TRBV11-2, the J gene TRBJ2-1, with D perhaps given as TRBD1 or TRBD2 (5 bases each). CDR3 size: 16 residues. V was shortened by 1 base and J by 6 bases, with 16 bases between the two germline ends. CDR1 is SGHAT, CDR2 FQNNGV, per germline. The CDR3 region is CASSLGGTRGVNEQFF. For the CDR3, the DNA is TGTGCCAGCAGCTTAGGGGGCACGAGAGGGGTCAATGAGCAGTTCTTC.

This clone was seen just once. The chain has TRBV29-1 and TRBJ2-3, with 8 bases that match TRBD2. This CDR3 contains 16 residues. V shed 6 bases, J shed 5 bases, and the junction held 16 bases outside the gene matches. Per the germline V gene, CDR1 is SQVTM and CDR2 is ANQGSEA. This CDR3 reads CSVGARAGGMRDTQYF. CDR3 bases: TGCAGCGTCGGAGCGAGGGCGGGAGGAATGAGAGATACGCAGTATTTT.

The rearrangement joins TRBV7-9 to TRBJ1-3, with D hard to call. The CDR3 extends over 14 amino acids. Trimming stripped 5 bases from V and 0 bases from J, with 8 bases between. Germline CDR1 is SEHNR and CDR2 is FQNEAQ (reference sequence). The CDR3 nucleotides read TGTGCCAGCAGCATACAGAGCTCTGGAAACACCATATATTTT. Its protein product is CASSIQSSGNTIYF.

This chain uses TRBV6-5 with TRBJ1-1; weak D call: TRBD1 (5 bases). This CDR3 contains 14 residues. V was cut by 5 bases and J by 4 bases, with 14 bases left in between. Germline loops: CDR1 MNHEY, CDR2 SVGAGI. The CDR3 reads CASSNQGFSTEAFF. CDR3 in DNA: TGTGCCAGCAGTAACCAGGGATTTAGCACTGAAGCTTTCTTT.

CDR3 residues: CASSPETGSPLHF. Here the CDR3 DNA reads TGTGCCAGCAGTCCCGAGACAGGCTCACCCCTCCACTTT. The chain links TRBV6-5 to TRBJ1-6; tentative D call: TRBD1 (6 bases). Trimming shortened V by 5 bases and J by 10 bases, and 12 bases separated the two germline ends. The germline V gene encodes CDR1 MNHEY and CDR2 SVGAGI. This CDR3 spans 13 amino acids.

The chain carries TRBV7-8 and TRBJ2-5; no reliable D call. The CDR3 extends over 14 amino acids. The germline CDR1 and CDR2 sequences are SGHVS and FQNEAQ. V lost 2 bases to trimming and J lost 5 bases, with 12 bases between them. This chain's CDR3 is CASSLSLWVETQYF. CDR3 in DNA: TGTGCCAGCAGCTTATCCCTCTGGGTCGAGACCCAGTACTTC.

The chain's CDR3 is CASSLDPQGEQFF. The CDR3 coding sequence is TGTGCCAGCAGCTTAGACCCACAGGGTGAGCAGTTCTTC. The V call is TRBV11-3, the J call TRBJ2-1, with D possibly TRBD1 on 6 matching bases. This CDR3 is 13 amino acids long. The germline gives CDR1 SGHNT, CDR2 YENEEA. V lost 0 bases and J 9 bases, leaving 9 bases between the germline ends.

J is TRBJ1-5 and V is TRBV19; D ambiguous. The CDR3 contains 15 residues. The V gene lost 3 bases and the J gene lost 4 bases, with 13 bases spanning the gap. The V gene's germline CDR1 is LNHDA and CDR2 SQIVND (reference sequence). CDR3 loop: CASSILYTRNQPQHF. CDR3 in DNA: TGTGCCAGTAGTATTTTGTACACAAGAAATCAGCCCCAGCATTTT.

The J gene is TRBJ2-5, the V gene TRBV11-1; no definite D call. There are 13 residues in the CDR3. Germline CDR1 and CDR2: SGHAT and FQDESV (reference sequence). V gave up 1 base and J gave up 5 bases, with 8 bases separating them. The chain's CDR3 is CASSLERTETQYF. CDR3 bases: TGTGCCAGCAGCTTAGAACGGACGGAGACCCAGTACTTC.

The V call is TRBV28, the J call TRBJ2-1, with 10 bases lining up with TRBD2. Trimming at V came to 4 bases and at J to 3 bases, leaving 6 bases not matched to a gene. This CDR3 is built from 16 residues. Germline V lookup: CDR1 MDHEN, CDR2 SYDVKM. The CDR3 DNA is TGTGCCAGCAGTTCTTGGACTAGCGGAGTCTACAATGAGCAGTTCTTC. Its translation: CASSSWTSGVYNEQFF. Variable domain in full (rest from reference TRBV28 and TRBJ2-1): DVKVTQSSRYLVKRTGEKVFLECVQDMDHENMFWYRQDPGLGLRLIYFSYDVKMKEKGDIPEGYSVSREKKERFSLILESASTNQTSMYLCASSSWTSGVYNEQFFGPGTRLTVL.

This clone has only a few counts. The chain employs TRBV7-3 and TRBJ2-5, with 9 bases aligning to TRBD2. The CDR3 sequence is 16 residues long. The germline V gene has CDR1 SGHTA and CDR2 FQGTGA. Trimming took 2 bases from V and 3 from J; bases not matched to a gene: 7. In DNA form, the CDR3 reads TGTGCCAGCAGCTTAGTCGGCGGGAGGGCCAAAGAGACCCAGTACTTC. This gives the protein CASSLVGGRAKETQYF.

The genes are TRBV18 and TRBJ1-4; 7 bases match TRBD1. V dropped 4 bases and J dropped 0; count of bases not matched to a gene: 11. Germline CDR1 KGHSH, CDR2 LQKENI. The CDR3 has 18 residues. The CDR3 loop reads CASSLTRQGSATNEKLFF. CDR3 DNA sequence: TGTGCCAGCTCACTCACGCGACAGGGAAGTGCAACTAATGAAAAACTGTTTTTT.

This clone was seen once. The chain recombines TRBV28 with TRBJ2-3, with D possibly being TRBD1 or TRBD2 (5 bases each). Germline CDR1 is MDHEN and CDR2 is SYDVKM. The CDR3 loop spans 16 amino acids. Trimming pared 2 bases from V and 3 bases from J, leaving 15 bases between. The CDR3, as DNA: TGTGCCAGCAGTTTACCCCCCGGGGCCGGGACAGATACGCAGTATTTT. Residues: CASSLPPGAGTDTQYF.

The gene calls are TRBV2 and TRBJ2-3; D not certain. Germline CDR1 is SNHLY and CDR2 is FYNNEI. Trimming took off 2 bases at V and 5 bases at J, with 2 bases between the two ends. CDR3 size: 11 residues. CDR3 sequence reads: CASSERDTQYF. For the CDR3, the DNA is TGTGCCAGCAGTGAACGAGATACGCAGTATTTT.

The DNA of the CDR3 is TGCAGTGCTAGAGATTACAATGAGCAGTTCTTC. Its protein product is CSARDYNEQFF. The rearrangement joins TRBV20-1 to TRBJ2-1; no definite D call. The length of the CDR3 is 11 residues. V gave up 0 bases and J gave up 4 bases, with 1 base separating them. Germline-derived CDR1 and CDR2 are DFQATT and SNEGSKA (reference sequence).

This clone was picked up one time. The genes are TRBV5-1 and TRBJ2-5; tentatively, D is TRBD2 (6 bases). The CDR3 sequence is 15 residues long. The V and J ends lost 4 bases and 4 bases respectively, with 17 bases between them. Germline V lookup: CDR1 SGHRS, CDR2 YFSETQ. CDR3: CASSKEGFIGETQYF. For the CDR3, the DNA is TGCGCCAGCAGCAAGGAGGGGTTTATTGGAGAGACCCAGTACTTC.

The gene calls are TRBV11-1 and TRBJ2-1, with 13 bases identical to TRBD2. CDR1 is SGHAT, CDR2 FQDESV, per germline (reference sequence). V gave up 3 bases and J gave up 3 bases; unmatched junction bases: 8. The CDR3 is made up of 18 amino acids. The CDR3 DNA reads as TGTGCCAGCAGCTTGGGACTAGCGGGAAACCCCAGCTACAATGAGCAGTTCTTC. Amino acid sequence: CASSLGLAGNPSYNEQFF.